The sequence of this T cell receptor beta chain was determined in a study of T cell clones after liver transplantation (dated by TCRdb to between 2019 and 2020). Background on the whole study: ITN030ST, the source of the samples, was a randomized trial that attempted immunosuppression withdrawal within 2 years of liver transplantation. A cohort of 8 liver transplant recipients was studied, of whom 3 were classified as tolerant and 5 as non-tolerant. Until randomization at 12-24 months post-transplant, subjects were given standard immunosuppression, with no induction therapy. Three of the eight recipients were HCV-positive; the others were transplanted for non-autoimmune, non-viral indications. Blood samples were taken pre-transplant, pre-randomization before withdrawal, and post-randomization after full withdrawal or failed withdrawal. Third party-reactive TCRbeta sequences were also identified from pre-transplant MLRs to serve as an antigen-independent comparator for donor-reactive sequences. Tolerance was defined as complete immunosuppression withdrawal for at least one year with no rise in liver enzymes beyond twice the upper limit of normal. After a pre-transplant mixed lymphocyte reaction, TCRbeta sequencing was used to pinpoint donor-reactive T cell clones, which were subsequently tracked in post-transplant blood. Overall results and qualifications from the work: In 5 of 8 subjects, circulating donor-reactive CD4 TCRbeta sequences decreased significantly after transplant, regardless of tolerance or HCV status. In two subjects, low numbers of available donor cells limited the measurable donor-reactive repertoire. Because of small, heterogeneous patient numbers and non-standardized post-transplant time points, the conclusions were only preliminary. When repertoire turnover was taken into account, detection of donor-reactive sequences was significantly reduced in 7 of 8 subjects for CD4 and in 8 of 8 subjects for CD8. Because no allograft tissue specimens were available, donor-reactive T cells may have migrated into the graft instead of being deleted. A greater decline was seen for donor-reactive sequences than for third party-reactive sequences, suggesting partial antigen-specific deletion unrelated to withdrawal success.

High-throughput TCRbeta CDR3 sequencing of frozen genomic DNA was performed by immunoSEQ, with PCR amplification, mapping, bias correction and internal controls included. Per the authors' processing: Productive rearrangements were kept, and unique TCRbeta sequences were defined by CDR3 nucleotide sequence plus V and J gene. Donor-reactive sequences required at least 5-fold expansion in CFSE-low cells versus unstimulated pre-transplant cells and at least 0.01% frequency. To ensure at least 90% detection power, minimum frequency thresholds were set for each subject based on that subject's lowest-template unstimulated sample. Jensen-Shannon divergence between the top 1000 TCRbeta sequences post- versus pre-transplant served as the measure of repertoire turnover. Changes in detection of donor-reactive sequences were assessed with two-sided Fisher's exact tests. TCRdb's version of the immuneACCESS table is confined to in-frame rearrangements and falls short of the full clone set. An unresolved V gene accounts for under half of the shortfall where checked; the remainder is of unknown origin. The V and J calls and clone size are taken from that table; D and trimming were inferred from the DNA. Present in this sample are approximately 72,000 clones, about nine tenths of which were seen just once. Roughly 2.7% of the sample belongs to the ten largest clones.

With regard to this clone: Its antigen remains unidentified. No much larger clonotype is one base removed from it; base qualities were not supplied.

V is pared back by 10 bases and J by 1 base, with 22 bases lying between the germline termini. CDR1 LNHDA and CDR2 SQIVND are derived from the germline V gene (reference sequence). The CDR3 numbers 16 residues from cysteine through phenylalanine. Only CDR3 DNA is held: 48 bases, read in frame from base 1. According to the study, the label for this sample's time point signals: pre-transplant. Unstimulated PBMCs, after thawing, were stained for CD3, CD4 and CD8 and then FACS-sorted into CD3+CD4+ and CD3+CD8+ populations. Each of the 8 studied subjects was randomized to immunosuppression withdrawal. The Qiagen DNeasy Blood and Tissue Kit was used for genomic DNA isolation.

Sample: CD4+ T cells from blood, taken before liver transplant. The chain is encoded by TRBV19 joined to TRBJ1-2; a weak D assignment points to TRBD1 (5 bases agree). The sequence derives from a human donor who received a liver transplant. The bases are TGTGCCACTCAAGATGGGGGACTCAATTATAACTATGGCTACACCTTC. Protein translation: CATQDGGLNYNYGYTF.